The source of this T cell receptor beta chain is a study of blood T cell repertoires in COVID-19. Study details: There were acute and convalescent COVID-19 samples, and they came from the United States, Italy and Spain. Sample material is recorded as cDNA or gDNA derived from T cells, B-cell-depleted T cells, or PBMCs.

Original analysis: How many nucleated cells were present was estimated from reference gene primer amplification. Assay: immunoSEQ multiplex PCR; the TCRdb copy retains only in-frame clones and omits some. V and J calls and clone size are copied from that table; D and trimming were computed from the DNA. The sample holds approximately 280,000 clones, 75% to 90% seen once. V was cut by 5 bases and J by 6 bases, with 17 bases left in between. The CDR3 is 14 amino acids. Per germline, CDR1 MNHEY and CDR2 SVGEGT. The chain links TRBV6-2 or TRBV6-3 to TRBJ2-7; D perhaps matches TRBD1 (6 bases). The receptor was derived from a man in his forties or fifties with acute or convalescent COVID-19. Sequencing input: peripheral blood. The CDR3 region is CASSQHRDRGEQYF. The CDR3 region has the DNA TGTGCCAGCAGTCAGCACAGGGACCGCGGCGAGCAGTACTTC.